This T cell receptor beta chain was sequenced in a study of T cell responses to AZD1222 COVID-19 vaccine. In the case of this clone: Its target is not known.

V lost 6 bases and J lost 0; bases outside the gene matches: 1. The CDR3 totals 14 residues. CDR1 and CDR2 from the germline V gene are ENHRY and SYGVKD. Findings and caveats of the study: White British people made up most donors, females outnumbered males, and clonal diversity was possibly underestimated. CD4 TCRs covered the whole spike, strongest at regions 160-218 and 743-854.

Measured with immunoSEQ multiplex PCR; TCRdb has only the in-frame clones, and not every one. The sample records under 200,000 clones, around 95% being singletons. This clonotype was obtained from an adult in good health. The specimen comprised peripheral blood, sampled on day 0 of AZD1222 vaccination. The chain joins TRBV10-3 to TRBJ2-3; 9 bases map to TRBD2. The CDR3 is CAIRTSGSTDTQYF. Written as DNA, the CDR3 is TGTGCCATCAGGACTAGCGGTAGCACAGATACGCAGTATTTT.